These 13 T cell receptor beta chains came from one sample sequenced in a study of blood T cell repertoires in COVID-19. TCRdb keeps only in-frame clones here, not all; method: immunoSEQ multiplex PCR. The data hold about 120,000 clones, with about four fifths observed a single time. The source material was peripheral blood. The receptors come from a man aged 55 to 70 with active or convalescent COVID-19.

The V gene is TRBV28, the J gene TRBJ2-7; 8 bases agree with TRBD2. V lost 7 bases to trimming and J lost 4 bases; unmatched junction nucleotides: 9. The germline V gene encodes CDR1 MDHEN and CDR2 SYDVKM. The CDR3 length is 14 residues. The CDR3 loop is CASITGGARYEQYF. CDR3 DNA: TGTGCCAGCATCACCGGGGGGGCTCGATACGAGCAGTACTTC.

The CDR3 protein is CASSPGTRGQETQYF. The CDR3 DNA is TGCGCCAGCAGCCCCGGGACTAGGGGGCAAGAGACCCAGTACTTC. This chain links TRBV5-1 with TRBJ2-5; 8 nucleotides align to TRBD2. The CDR3 runs 15 residues. The V gene's germline CDR1 is SGHRS and CDR2 YFSETQ. V shed 4 bases, J shed 2 bases, and the junction held 7 bases outside the gene matches.

The chain links TRBV7-2 to TRBJ2-3; 9 bases align to TRBD2. J gave up 4 bases and V 10 bases, and 15 bases lay outside the gene matches. Per the germline V gene, CDR1 is SGHTA and CDR2 is FQGNSA. CDR3 size: 16 residues. DNA of the CDR3: TGTGCCATAACCTTTAGCGGGAGTGGTGATCCAGATACGCAGTATTTT. It translates to CAITFSGSGDPDTQYF.

V usage is TRBV5-4 and J usage is TRBJ2-2, with TRBD1 matching over 10 bases. J gave up 6 bases and V 4 bases, and 9 bases lay outside the gene matches. The V gene's germline CDR1 is SGHNT and CDR2 YYREEE (reference sequence). The CDR3 spans 16 residues. The chain's CDR3 is CASSATGQGIAGELFF. CDR3 bases: TGTGCCAGCAGCGCGACGGGACAGGGGATTGCCGGGGAGCTGTTTTTT.

This clone was seen a handful of times. The chain recombines TRBV7-3 with TRBJ2-3; TRBD2 matches 9 bases. V lost 0 bases, J lost 3 bases, and 1 base stayed unmatched. The V gene's germline CDR1 is SGHTA and CDR2 FQGTGA. This CDR3 has 15 amino acids. CDR3 in DNA: TGTGCCAGCAGCTTAACGGCGGGAGGGACAGATACGCAGTATTTT. It translates to CASSLTAGGTDTQYF.

The sample holds one count of this clone. The genes are TRBV3-1 (or the pseudogene TRBV3-2) and TRBJ2-1; no definite D call. V was cut by 5 bases and J by 8 bases, with 13 bases left in between. CDR3 length equals 13 residues. Germline CDR1 reads LGHDT; CDR2 reads YNNKEL (reference sequence). CDR3 region: CASSARVVHEQFF. The CDR3 DNA is TGTGCCAGCAGCGCCCGGGTCGTCCATGAGCAGTTCTTC.

The rearrangement uses TRBV6-5 and TRBJ1-2; 7 nucleotides line up with TRBD1. V lost 6 bases to trimming and J lost 4 bases; unmatched junction nucleotides: 5. CDR3 length equals 13 residues. Germline lookup yields CDR1 MNHEY and CDR2 SVGAGI. The CDR3 DNA is TGTGCCAGCAGCCTATCAGGGGGCTATGGCTACACCTTC. Its translation is CASSLSGGYGYTF.

The chain is built from TRBV6-5 and TRBJ2-1; 8 bases line up with TRBD2. Per the germline V gene, CDR1 is MNHEY and CDR2 is SVGAGI. The ends lost 6 bases at V and 4 bases at J; junction bases unmatched: 8. This CDR3 has 15 residues. CDR3 protein: CASSRTSGTYNEQFF. As DNA, the CDR3 is TGTGCCAGCAGCCGTACTAGCGGAACTTACAATGAGCAGTTCTTC.

The genes are TRBV7-3 and TRBJ2-1; perhaps TRBD2 as D (5 bases). The CDR3 has 14 amino acids. The V end was cut by 5 bases, the J end by 5 bases, with 13 bases between. CDR1 and CDR2 (germline): SGHTA, FQGTGA. The CDR3 protein is CASSLLARHNEQFF. CDR3 nucleotide sequence: TGTGCCAGCAGCCTCTTAGCGCGGCACAATGAGCAGTTCTTC.

The rearrangement links TRBV5-1 to TRBJ2-3; TRBD2 matches at 8 bases. The CDR3 totals 19 residues. The germline gives CDR1 SGHRS, CDR2 YFSETQ. V was pared by 2 bases and J by 2 bases, with 16 bases of the junction left unmatched. This CDR3 reads CASSFNLAGKVRDTDTQYF. The CDR3 DNA sequence: TGCGCCAGCAGCTTTAATTTAGCGGGAAAGGTGCGGGACACAGATACGCAGTATTTT. The full variable domain, completed using reference TRBV5-1 and TRBJ2-3, is KAGVTQTPRYLIKTRGQQVTLSCSPISGHRSVSWYQQTPGQGLQFLFEYFSETQRNKGNFPGRFSGRQFSNSRSEMNVSTLELGDSALYLCASSFNLAGKVRDTDTQYFGPGTRLTVL.

The chain combines TRBV6-1 with TRBJ2-3; 9 bases fit TRBD2. CDR1 and CDR2 from the germline V gene are MNHNS and SASEGT. The CDR3 covers 16 residues. V gave up 3 bases and J gave up 0 bases; unmatched junction bases: 4. In nucleotides, the CDR3 is TGTGCCAGCAGTGACTATAGCGGGAGAAGCACAGATACGCAGTATTTT. This codes for CASSDYSGRSTDTQYF.

This clone was detected a few times. V usage is TRBV9 and J usage is TRBJ1-5, with 10 bases lining up with TRBD1. The CDR3 extends over 20 amino acids. V was clipped by 0 bases and J by 0 bases; unmatched bases: 12. CDR1 SGDLS and CDR2 YYNGEE come from the germline V gene. CDR3 sequence (DNA): TGTGCCAGCAGCGTAGCTATCCGGGACAGGGGACACTATAGCAATCAGCCCCAGCATTTT. The encoded protein is CASSVAIRDRGHYSNQPQHF.

The V call is TRBV2, the J call TRBJ2-3; the D gene is possibly TRBD1 (5 bases). CDR1 and CDR2 from the germline V gene are SNHLY and FYNNEI. This CDR3 is built from 14 residues. V shed 4 bases and J shed 0 bases, with 8 bases lying between them. The CDR3 nucleotides are TGTGCCAGCAGTGGCCAGGGAAGCACAGATACGCAGTATTTT. Translated: CASSGQGSTDTQYF.